What follows are 7 T cell receptor beta chains derived from one specimen sequenced in a study of graft-versus-host responses after intestinal transplantation. The protocol was immunoSEQ multiplex PCR, while the TCRdb copy is restricted to in-frame clones and leaves out a portion. The repertoire has tens of thousands of clones, about nine tenths of them found once; the top ten carry less than 0.12%. Antigens of these TCRs are unknown. The starting material was unstimulated CD4+ T cells sorted from spleen or lymph node cells, obtained before intestinal transplant. The receptors originated from a human donor who received an intestinal transplant.

V usage is TRBV18 and J usage is TRBJ1-2, with 8 bases aligning to TRBD1. V gave up 3 bases and J gave up 4 bases; unmatched junction bases: 4. From germline, CDR1 is KGHSH and CDR2 LQKENI. This CDR3 is 14 amino acids long. The CDR3 DNA is TGTGCCAGCTCACCGCGGGGGACAGGCTATGGCTACACCTTC. It is translated as CASSPRGTGYGYTF.

This clone was detected only once. This chain connects TRBV9 to TRBJ2-3; weak D call: TRBD2 (5 bases). The V gene lost 5 bases and the J gene lost 4 bases, with 17 bases spanning the gap. Germline V gene data show CDR1 as SGDLS and CDR2 as YYNGEE. CDR3 size: 15 residues. The CDR3 loop reads CASSLQAGGPDTQYF. The CDR3 DNA reads as TGTGCCAGCAGTCTTCAGGCGGGCGGTCCAGATACGCAGTATTTT.

This chain uses TRBV7-9 with TRBJ1-3; D is ambiguous. V lost 3 bases to trimming and J lost 0 bases, with 15 bases between them. The V gene's germline CDR1 is SEHNR and CDR2 FQNEAQ (reference sequence). The CDR3 loop spans 17 amino acids. The chain's CDR3 is CASSFYLGPSSGNTIYF. CDR3 nucleotide sequence: TGTGCCAGCAGCTTTTATCTGGGCCCAAGCTCTGGAAACACCATATATTTT.

This sequence joins TRBV9 and TRBJ1-3, with 7 bases identical to TRBD1. The CDR3 runs to 17 residues. CDR1 is SGDLS, CDR2 YYNGEE, per germline. With V trimmed by 0 bases and J by 4 bases, 10 bases remained unmatched. CDR3 DNA: TGTGCCAGCAGCGTAGGATCCCCACGGACAGGAGGAAACACCATATATTTT. Its protein product is CASSVGSPRTGGNTIYF.

The chain carries TRBV15 and TRBJ1-1; TRBD1 agrees at 10 bases. Looked up from germline, CDR1 is LNHNV and CDR2 is YYDKDF (reference sequence). This CDR3 contains 14 residues. J was trimmed by 6 bases and V by 5 bases; bases with no gene match: 6. The CDR3 bases are TGTGCCACCAGCGGGGACAGGGGACGGCCTGAAGCTTTCTTT. Amino acids: CATSGDRGRPEAFF.

This clone has a handful of counts. This CDR3 is also generated by other DNA sequences in the sample. The gene calls are TRBV7-9 and TRBJ2-5; D not certain. Germline V lookup: CDR1 SEHNR, CDR2 FQNEAQ (reference sequence). This CDR3 region has 11 residues. V was cut by 4 bases and J by 3 bases, with 3 bases left in between. CDR3 sequence: CASSSKETQYF. In DNA, the CDR3 is TGTGCCAGCAGCTCTAAAGAGACCCAGTACTTC.

The V and J genes are TRBV12-5 and TRBJ1-2, with a tentative D call TRBD1 (6 bases). Germline-derived CDR1 and CDR2 are LGHNT and FRNRAP. The V and J ends lost 3 bases and 5 bases respectively, with 7 bases between them. The CDR3 runs to 12 residues. The CDR3 here is CASGFQGYGYTF. CDR3 nucleotide sequence: TGTGCTAGTGGTTTCCAGGGGTATGGCTACACCTTC. The variable domain in full, with the rest retrieved from reference TRBV12-5 and TRBJ1-2, is DARVTQTPRHKVTEMGQEVTMRCQPILGHNTVFWYRQTMMQGLELLAYFRNRAPLDDSGMPKDRFSAEMPDATLATLKIQPSEPRDSAVYFCASGFQGYGYTFGSGTRLTVV.